The subject of this entry is one TCR beta chain. The source of the sample is a study of blood T cell repertoires in COVID-19. Study details: Spain, Italy and the United States supplied samples that represented acute and convalescent COVID-19. PBMCs, B-cell-depleted T cells, or T cells were the source of the cDNA or gDNA that made up the material.

Looked up from germline, CDR1 is SEHNR and CDR2 is FQNEAQ (reference sequence). V lost 5 bases, J lost 1 base, and 17 bases lay in between. This CDR3 has 16 residues. Method: immunoSEQ multiplex PCR; TCRdb's copy keeps in-frame clones and lacks some. The data contain around 160,000 clones, about 90% of them seen just once; the ten biggest clones take up less than 5%. Participants were aged 18 to 89 years, lived in over 20 US areas, and enrolled virtually. Categorization into cohorts depended on clinical history that participants reported. This receptor was obtained from a middle-aged woman who had been exposed to COVID-19. J is TRBJ2-5 and V is TRBV7-9, with D possibly TRBD1 on 5 matching bases. Sample: PBMCs or T cells enriched from blood (not recorded which). As DNA, the CDR3 is TGTGCCAGCAGCACACGACGCTCCCAGGGCCAAGAGACCCAGTACTTC. Protein product: CASSTRRSQGQETQYF.